This TCR beta chain was found in a study of cytomegalovirus exposure and HLA in healthy donors. The sample holds one count of this clone. Its antigen is not known. Profiling relied on immunoSEQ multiplex PCR, and the TCRdb table lists in-frame clones only, not all of them. This table has 100,000 to 120,000 clones, roughly 84% appearing once. Study results and caveats: Researchers catalogued some 160 TCR beta chains as cytomegalovirus-associated.

Germline CDR1 and CDR2: MNHNS and SASEGT. The length of the CDR3 is 12 residues. V was pared by 2 bases and J by 13 bases, with 14 bases between. Sequenced: PBMCs. The sequence came from a young woman in good health and CMV-seronegative. The gene calls are TRBV6-1 and TRBJ1-1; D unresolved. The CDR3 region has the DNA TGTGCCAGCAGTGAACCGGCCTTGGCGGATTTCTTT. Protein product: CASSEPALADFF.